This TCR beta chain was observed in a study of sequential checkpoint blockade in melanoma. Looking at the study overall: Each arm's sequence ended with maintenance nivolumab. TCRβ was sequenced from DNA of 91 pretreatment tumors.

The CDR3 contains 14 residues. Germline CDR1 reads MNHGY; CDR2 reads SAAAGT. J was trimmed by 3 bases and V by 4 bases; bases with no gene match: 4. TCRdb's table, derived via immunoSEQ multiplex PCR, lists solely in-frame clones and lacks some. The top ten hold around 23% of the sample, which has about 4,000 clones, under 20% seen once. As to treatment: randomized to nivolumab then ipilimumab (arm A) or the reverse (arm B). The input for sequencing was tumor tissue (inferred from file names), taken from a patient given nivolumab and ipilimumab in sequence. The TCR was taken from a human patient with melanoma. Some clones in this sample may be carry-over from other donors' samples. The gene calls are TRBV6-8 and TRBJ2-7; TRBD1 matches at 9 bases. This CDR3 is CASSSGTGSYEQYF. The CDR3 DNA sequence: TGTGCCAGCAGTTCCGGGACAGGGAGCTACGAGCAGTACTTC.